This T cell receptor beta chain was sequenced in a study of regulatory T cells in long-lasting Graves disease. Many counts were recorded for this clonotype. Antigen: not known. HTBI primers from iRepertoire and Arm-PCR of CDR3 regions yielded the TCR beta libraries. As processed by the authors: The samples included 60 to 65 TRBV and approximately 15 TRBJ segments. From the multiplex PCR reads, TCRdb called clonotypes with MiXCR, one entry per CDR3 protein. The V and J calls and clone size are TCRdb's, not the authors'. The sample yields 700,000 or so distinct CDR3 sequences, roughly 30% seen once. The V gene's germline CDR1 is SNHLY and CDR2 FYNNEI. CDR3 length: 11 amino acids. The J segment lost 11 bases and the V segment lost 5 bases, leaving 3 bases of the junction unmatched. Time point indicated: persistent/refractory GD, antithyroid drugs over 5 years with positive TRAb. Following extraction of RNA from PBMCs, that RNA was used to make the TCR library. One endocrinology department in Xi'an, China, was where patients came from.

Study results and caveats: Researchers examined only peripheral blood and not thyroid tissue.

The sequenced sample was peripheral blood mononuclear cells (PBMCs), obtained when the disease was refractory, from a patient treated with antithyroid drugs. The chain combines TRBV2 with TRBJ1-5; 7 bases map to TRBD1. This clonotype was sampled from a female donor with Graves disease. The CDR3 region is CASSRQGTQHF. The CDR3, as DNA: TGTGCCAGCAGTAGACAGGGAACCCAGCATTTT.